This T cell receptor (beta chain) is from a study of T cells after posttransplantation cyclophosphamide. Assay: immunoSEQ multiplex PCR; the TCRdb copy retains only in-frame clones and omits some. The sample was found to contain about 5,500 clones, and every one recurs. The study, taken as a whole, reports: TRB overlap between skin or GI tissue T cells and blood was limited.

This clone was picked up a small number of times. Its antigen is unknown. Cyclophosphamide on days +3 and +4 followed busulfan-fludarabine conditioning and a marrow graft. Germline V CDR1 and CDR2: ENHRY, SYGVKD. This CDR3 region has 16 residues. The trim removed 5 bases at V and 7 bases at J, leaving 7 bases unmatched. Specimen: PBMCs, collected after allogeneic stem cell transplant with posttransplant cyclophosphamide. This chain joins TRBV10-3 and TRBJ2-1; 14 bases are a match to TRBD2. This TCR came from a male patient between 60 and 69 years old who received an allogeneic stem cell transplant from a related donor, was CMV-positive, and had no GVHD. Some T cells here may be from the graft donor. This CDR3 is CAISSTSGGAGNEQFF. In DNA form, the CDR3 reads TGTGCCATCAGTTCGACTAGCGGGGGGGCAGGGAATGAGCAGTTCTTC.